The table lists the clone carrying this TCR beta chain with a count of one. The antigen is unknown. Amplification used 60 Vbeta primers and 13 Jbeta primers. Sequenced by immunoSEQ multiplex PCR; TCRdb stores in-frame clones only, minus some. The sample includes approximately 150,000 clones, just under 80% of them seen just once. The data derive from a study of cytomegalovirus exposure and HLA in healthy donors. With V trimmed by 5 bases and J by 10 bases, 14 bases remained unmatched. Per germline, CDR1 SGHTA and CDR2 FQGTGA. The CDR3 is 16 residues long. Study conclusions and caveats: Most CMV-associated TCR beta chains appeared HLA-restricted in a later analysis.

The TCR originated in a woman aged 45 to 65 in good health and CMV-seronegative. The rearrangement links TRBV7-3 to TRBJ2-1; TRBD2 matches at 10 bases. The sequencing sample was made of PBMCs. CDR3 nucleotide sequence: TGTGCCAGCAGCCCCCGGGGAGCGGGAGGGAGGGGCGAGCAGTTCTTC. Its protein is CASSPRGAGGRGEQFF.